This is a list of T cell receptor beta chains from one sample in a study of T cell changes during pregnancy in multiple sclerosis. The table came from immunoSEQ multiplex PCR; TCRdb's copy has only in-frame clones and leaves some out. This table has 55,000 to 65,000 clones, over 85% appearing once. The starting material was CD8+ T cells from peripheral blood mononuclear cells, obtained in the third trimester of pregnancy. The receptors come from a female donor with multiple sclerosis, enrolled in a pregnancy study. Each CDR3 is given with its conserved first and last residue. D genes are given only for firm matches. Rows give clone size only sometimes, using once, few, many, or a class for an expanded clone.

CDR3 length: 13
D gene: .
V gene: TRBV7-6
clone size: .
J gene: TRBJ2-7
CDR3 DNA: TGTGCCAGCTCCGGACAGAGCTCCTACGAGCAGTACTTC
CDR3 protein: CASSGQSSYEQYF

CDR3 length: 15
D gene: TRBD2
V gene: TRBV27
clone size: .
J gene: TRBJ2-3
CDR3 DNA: TGTGCCAGCAGTTTCGTAGCGGGAGGGCCAGATACGCAGTATTTT
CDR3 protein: CASSFVAGGPDTQYF

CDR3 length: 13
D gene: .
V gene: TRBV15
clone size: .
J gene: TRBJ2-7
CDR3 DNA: TGTGCCACCAGCAGCCATCAGGGGTACGAGCAGTACTTC
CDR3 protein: CATSSHQGYEQYF

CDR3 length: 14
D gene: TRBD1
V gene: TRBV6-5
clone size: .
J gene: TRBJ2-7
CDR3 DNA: TGTGCCAGCAGCCAACGACAGGGTATCCACGAGCAGTACTTC
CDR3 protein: CASSQRQGIHEQYF

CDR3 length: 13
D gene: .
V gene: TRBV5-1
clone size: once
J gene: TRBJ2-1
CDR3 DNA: TGCGCCAGCAGCTTGGCCCTCTACAATGAGCAGTTCTTC
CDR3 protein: CASSLALYNEQFF

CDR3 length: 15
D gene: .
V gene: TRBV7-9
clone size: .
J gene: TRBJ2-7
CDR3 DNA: TGTGCCAGCAGCTTAGTGTCGGGGGGCCGTGGGGAGCAGTACTTC
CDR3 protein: CASSLVSGGRGEQYF

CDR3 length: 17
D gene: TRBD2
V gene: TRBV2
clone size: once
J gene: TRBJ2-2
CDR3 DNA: TGTGCCAGCAGTTCCCCCTTAGCGGGGCTCGACACCGGGGAGCTGTTTTTT
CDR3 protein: CASSSPLAGLDTGELFF

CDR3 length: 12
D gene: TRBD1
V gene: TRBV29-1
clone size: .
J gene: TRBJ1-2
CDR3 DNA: TGCAGCACGATGACAGGGTTTGATGGCTACACCTTC
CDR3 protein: CSTMTGFDGYTF

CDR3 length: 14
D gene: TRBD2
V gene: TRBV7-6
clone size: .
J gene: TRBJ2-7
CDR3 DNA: TGTGCCAGCAGCTCAGCGGGAGGGCCTTACGAGCAGTACTTC
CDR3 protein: CASSSAGGPYEQYF

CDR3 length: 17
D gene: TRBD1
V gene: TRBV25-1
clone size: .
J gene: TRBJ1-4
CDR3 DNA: TGTGCCAGCAGTGAGGGGGACAGGGCCGCTACTAATGAAAAACTGTTTTTT
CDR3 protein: CASSEGDRAATNEKLFF

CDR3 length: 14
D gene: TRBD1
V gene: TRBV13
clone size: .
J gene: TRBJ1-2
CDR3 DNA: TGTGCCAGCAGCTTAGGGACAGGGCCCACGGGCTACACCTTC
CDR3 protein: CASSLGTGPTGYTF

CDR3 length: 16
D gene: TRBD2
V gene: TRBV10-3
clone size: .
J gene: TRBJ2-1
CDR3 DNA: TGTGCCATCAGTATTTTGACTAGCGGGCCCTACAATGAGCAGTTCTTC
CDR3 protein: CAISILTSGPYNEQFF

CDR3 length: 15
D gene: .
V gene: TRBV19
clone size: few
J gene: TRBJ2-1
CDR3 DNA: TGTGCCAGTAGTATTCAGGCTAGCGCTTACAATGAGCAGTTCTTC
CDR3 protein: CASSIQASAYNEQFF

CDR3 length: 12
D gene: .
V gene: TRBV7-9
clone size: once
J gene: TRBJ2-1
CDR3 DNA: TGTGCCAGCGGGCTGGCCGATAATGAGCAGTTCTTC
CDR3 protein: CASGLADNEQFF

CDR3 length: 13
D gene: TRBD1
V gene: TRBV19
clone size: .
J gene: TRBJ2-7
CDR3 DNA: TGTGCCACTTCGACAGGGCCCACCTACGAGCAGTACTTC
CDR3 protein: CATSTGPTYEQYF

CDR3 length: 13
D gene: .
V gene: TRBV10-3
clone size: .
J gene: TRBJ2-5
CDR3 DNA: TGTGCCATCAGTGAGGCGGGGTCAGAGACCCAGTACTTC
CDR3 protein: CAISEAGSETQYF

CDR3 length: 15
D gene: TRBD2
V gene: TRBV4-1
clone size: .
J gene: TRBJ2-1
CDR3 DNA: TGCGCCAGCAGCTGGACTAGCGGGAGCGGCAATGAGCAGTTCTTC
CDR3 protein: CASSWTSGSGNEQFF

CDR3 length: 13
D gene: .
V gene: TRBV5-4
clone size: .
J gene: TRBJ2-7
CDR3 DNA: TGTGCCAGCAGCTTGGCCAGGGTCCACGAGCAGTACTTC
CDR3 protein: CASSLARVHEQYF

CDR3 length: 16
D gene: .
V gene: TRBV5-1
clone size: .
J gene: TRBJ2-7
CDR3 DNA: TGCGCCAGCAGCTTGGGGAGCGGCCTCACATCCTACGAGCAGTACTTC
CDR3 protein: CASSLGSGLTSYEQYF

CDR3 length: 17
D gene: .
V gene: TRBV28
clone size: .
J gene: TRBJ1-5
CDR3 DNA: TGTGCCAGCAGTTTAGCGGACAGCAACTATAGCAATCAGCCCCAGCATTTT
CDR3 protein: CASSLADSNYSNQPQHF

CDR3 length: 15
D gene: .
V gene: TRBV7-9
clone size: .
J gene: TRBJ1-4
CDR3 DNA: TGTGCCAGCAGCTCAGCGGGCAGGGGTAAAGAAAAACTGTTTTTT
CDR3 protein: CASSSAGRGKEKLFF

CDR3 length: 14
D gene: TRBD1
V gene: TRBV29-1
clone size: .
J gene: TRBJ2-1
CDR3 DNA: TGCAGCGTTGAAGACCCAGGGGGTATCAATGAGCAGTTCTTC
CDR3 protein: CSVEDPGGINEQFF

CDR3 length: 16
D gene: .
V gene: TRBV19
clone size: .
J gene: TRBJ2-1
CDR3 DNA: TGTGCCAGTAGTAAGTTTGCGGGACGCGTGAGTAATGAGCAGTTCTTC
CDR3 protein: CASSKFAGRVSNEQFF

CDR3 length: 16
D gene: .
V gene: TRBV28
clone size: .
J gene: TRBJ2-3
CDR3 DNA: TGTGCCAGCAGTTCCGCAGGGACATTAAGCACAGATACGCAGTATTTT
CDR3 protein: CASSSAGTLSTDTQYF

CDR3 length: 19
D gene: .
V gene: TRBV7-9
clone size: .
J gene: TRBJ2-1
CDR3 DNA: TGTGCCAGCAGCTTAGCAGGGGGTGGAAGCGGGAAGAAAAACAATGAGCAGTTCTTC
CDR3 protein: CASSLAGGGSGKKNNEQFF

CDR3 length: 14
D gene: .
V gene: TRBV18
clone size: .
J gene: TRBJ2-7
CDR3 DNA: TGTGCCAGCTCCCCCGGAGGGATCTCCTACGAGCAGTACTTC
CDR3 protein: CASSPGGISYEQYF

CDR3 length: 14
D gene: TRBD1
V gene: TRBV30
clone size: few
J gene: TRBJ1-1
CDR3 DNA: TGTGCCTGGAGTACGGGACAGGGGGACACTGAAGCTTTCTTT
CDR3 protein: CAWSTGQGDTEAFF

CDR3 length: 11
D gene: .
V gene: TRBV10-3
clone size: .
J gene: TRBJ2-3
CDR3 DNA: TGTGCCATCAGTGAGACGGGGGCGCAGTATTTT
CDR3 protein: CAISETGAQYF

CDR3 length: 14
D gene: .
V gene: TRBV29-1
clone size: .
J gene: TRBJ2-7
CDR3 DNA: TGCAGCGTTGAGGGCGGGGATAACCCCTACGAGCAGTACTTC
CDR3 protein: CSVEGGDNPYEQYF

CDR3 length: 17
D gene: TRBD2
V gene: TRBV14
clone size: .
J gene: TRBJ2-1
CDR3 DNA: TGTGCCAGCAGCCCCTTTGGTCAGGCAGCGGGAGTGAGTGAGCAGTTCTTC
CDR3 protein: CASSPFGQAAGVSEQFF

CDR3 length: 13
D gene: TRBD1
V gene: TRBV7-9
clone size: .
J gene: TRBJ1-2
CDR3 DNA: TGTGCCAGCAGCTTAAGCCAGGGGGATGGCTACACCTTC
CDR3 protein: CASSLSQGDGYTF

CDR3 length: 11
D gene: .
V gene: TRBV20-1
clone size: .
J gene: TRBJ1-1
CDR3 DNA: TGCAGTGCCTCATCCGGGACAGAAGCTTTCTTT
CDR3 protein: CSASSGTEAFF

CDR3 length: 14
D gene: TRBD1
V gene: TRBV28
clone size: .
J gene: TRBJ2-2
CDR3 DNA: TGTGCCAGCAGTATGACAGGGCGGGCCGGGGAGCTGTTTTTT
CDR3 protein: CASSMTGRAGELFF

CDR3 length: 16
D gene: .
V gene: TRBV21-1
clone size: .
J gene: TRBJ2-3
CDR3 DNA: TGTGCCAGCAGCAAAGAGGTGGGAGGGTTCACAGATACGCAGTATTTT
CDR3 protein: CASSKEVGGFTDTQYF

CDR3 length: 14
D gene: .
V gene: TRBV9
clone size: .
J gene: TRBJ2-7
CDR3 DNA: TGTGCCAGCAGCGTAGAGGGAGCGAGCTACGAGCAGTACTTC
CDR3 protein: CASSVEGASYEQYF

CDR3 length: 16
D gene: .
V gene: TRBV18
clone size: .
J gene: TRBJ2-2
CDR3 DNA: TGTGCCAGCTCACCGTACTCACAGGCGAACACCGGGGAGCTGTTTTTT
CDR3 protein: CASSPYSQANTGELFF

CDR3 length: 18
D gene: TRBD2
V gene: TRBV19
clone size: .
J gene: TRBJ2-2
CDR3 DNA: TGTGCCAGTAGTGCGGGACTAGCGGGAGACGCGGTCACCGGGGAGCTGTTTTTT
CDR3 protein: CASSAGLAGDAVTGELFF

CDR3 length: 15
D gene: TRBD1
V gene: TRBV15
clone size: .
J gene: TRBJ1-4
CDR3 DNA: TGTGCCACCATCGGACAGGGAGGTGGGAATGAAAAACTGTTTTTT
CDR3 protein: CATIGQGGGNEKLFF

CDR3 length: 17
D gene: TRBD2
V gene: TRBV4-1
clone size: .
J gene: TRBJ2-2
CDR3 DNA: TGCGCCAGCAGCCAAGATTCTAGCGGGAGACTTTCCGGGGAGCTGTTTTTT
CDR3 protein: CASSQDSSGRLSGELFF

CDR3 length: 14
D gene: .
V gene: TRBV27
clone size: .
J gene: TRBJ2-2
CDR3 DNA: TGTGCCAGCAGTCCTTACAGGAACACCGGGGAGCTGTTTTTT
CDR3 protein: CASSPYRNTGELFF

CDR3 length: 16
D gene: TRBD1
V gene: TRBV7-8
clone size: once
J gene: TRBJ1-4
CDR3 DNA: TGTGCCAGCAGCCCGGACAGGGGGGGAGCTAATGAAAAACTGTTTTTT
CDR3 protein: CASSPDRGGANEKLFF

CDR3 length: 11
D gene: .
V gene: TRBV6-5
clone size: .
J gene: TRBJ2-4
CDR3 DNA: TGTGCCAGCAGTTACGGCCAGGTTTGGTACTTC
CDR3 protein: CASSYGQVWYF

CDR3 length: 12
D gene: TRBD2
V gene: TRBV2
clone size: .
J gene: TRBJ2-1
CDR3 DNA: TGTATGACTAGCGGGAGCTACAATGAGCAGTTCTTC
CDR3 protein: CMTSGSYNEQFF

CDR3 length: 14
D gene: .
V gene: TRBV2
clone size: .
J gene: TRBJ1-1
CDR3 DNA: TGTGCCAGCAGTGTTTCGGGGGGCAACACTGAAGCTTTCTTT
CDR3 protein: CASSVSGGNTEAFF

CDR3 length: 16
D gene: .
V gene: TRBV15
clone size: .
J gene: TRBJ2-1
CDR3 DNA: TGTGCCACCAGCAGAGACTTGCCGAGCTCCTACAATGAGCAGTTCTTC
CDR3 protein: CATSRDLPSSYNEQFF